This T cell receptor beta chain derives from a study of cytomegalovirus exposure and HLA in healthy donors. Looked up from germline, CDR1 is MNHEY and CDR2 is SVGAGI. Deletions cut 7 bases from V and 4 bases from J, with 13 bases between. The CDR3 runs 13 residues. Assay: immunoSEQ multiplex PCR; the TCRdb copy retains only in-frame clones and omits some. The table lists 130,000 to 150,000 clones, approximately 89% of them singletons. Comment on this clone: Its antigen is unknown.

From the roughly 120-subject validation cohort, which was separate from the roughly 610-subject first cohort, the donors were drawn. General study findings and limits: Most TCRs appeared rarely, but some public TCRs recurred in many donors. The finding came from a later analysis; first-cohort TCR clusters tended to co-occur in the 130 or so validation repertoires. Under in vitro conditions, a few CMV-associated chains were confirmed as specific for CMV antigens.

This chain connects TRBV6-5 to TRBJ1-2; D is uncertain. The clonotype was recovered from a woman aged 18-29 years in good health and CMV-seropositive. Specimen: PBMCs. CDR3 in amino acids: CASTEWPPYGYTF. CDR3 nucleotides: TGTGCCAGCACCGAATGGCCCCCCTATGGCTACACCTTC.